This note documents a single T cell receptor beta chain sequence. Its antigen remains unknown. Profiling relied on immunoSEQ multiplex PCR, and the TCRdb table lists in-frame clones only, not all of them. The sample shows more than 45,000 clones, less than 90% of them seen only once. This sample is drawn from a study of OX40 agonist ivuxolimab in advanced cancers. Across the whole study: Patients took ivuxolimab, an agonistic anti-OX40 (CD134) antibody. Patients achieving partial responses numbered three: one hepatocellular carcinoma case and two cutaneous melanoma cases. Study-level findings and limits: Compared with CD4+, CD8+ T cells on average had more expanded clones.

Trimming took 2 bases from V and 3 from J; bases not matched to a gene: 6. The length of the CDR3 is 15 residues. The germline V gene has CDR1 SGHTA and CDR2 FQGTGA. Blood specimens came from baseline, cycle 4 day 1, and cycle 7 day 1. The sequencing used CD4+ or CD8+ T cells sorted from blood, collected in a trial of the OX40 agonist ivuxolimab. This clonotype originated in an adult with an advanced solid tumor such as melanoma, head and neck, liver or kidney cancer. The rearrangement uses TRBV7-3 and TRBJ2-7, with 8 bases lining up with TRBD2. CDR3 sequence: CASSLRPGGLYEQYF. DNA of the CDR3: TGTGCCAGCAGCTTACGCCCGGGGGGGCTCTACGAGCAGTACTTC.